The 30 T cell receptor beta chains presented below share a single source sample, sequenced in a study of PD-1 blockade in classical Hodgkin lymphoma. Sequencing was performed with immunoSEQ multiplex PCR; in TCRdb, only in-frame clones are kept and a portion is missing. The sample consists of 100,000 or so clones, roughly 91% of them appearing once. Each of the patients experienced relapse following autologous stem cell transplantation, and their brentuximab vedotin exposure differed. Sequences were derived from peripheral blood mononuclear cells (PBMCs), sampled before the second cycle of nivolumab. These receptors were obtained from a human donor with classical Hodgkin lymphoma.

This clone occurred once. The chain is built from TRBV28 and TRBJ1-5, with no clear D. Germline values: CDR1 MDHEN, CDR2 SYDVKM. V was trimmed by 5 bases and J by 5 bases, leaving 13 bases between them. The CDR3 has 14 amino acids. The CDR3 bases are TGTGCCAGCAGTCCCCAATCATCGTATCAGCCCCAGCATTTT. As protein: CASSPQSSYQPQHF.

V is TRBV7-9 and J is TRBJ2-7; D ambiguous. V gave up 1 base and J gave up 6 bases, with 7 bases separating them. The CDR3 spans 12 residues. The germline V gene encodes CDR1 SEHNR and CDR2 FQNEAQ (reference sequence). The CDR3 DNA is TGTGCCAGCAGCTTAGGGGCCCTCGAGCAGTACTTC. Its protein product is CASSLGALEQYF.

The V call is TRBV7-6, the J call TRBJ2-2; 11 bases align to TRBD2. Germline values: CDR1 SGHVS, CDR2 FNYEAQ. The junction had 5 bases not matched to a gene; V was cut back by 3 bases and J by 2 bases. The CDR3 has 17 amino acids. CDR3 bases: TGTGCCAGCAGCTTGGGACTAGCGGATCTTAACACCGGGGAGCTGTTTTTT. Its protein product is CASSLGLADLNTGELFF.

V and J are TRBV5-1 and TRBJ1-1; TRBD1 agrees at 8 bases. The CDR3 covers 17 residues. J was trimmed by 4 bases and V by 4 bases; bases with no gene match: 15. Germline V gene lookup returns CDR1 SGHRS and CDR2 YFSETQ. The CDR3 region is CASSVVSRGRRLTEAFF. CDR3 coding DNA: TGCGCCAGCAGCGTCGTTAGCAGGGGGCGCCGGCTCACTGAAGCTTTCTTT.

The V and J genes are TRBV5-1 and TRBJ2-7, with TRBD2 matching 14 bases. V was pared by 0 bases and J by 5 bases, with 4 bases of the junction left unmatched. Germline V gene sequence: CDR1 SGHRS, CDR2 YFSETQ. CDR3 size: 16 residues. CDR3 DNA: TGCGCCAGCAGCTTGGGACTAGCGGGGGGGCACCACGAGCAGTACTTC. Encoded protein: CASSLGLAGGHHEQYF.

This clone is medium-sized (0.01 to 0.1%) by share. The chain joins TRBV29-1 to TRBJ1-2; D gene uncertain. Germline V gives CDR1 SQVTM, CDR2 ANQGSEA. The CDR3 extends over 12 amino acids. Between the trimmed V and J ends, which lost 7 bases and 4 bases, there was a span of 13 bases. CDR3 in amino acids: CSAGGSFYGYTF. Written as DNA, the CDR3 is TGCAGCGCGGGCGGCAGCTTCTATGGCTACACCTTC.

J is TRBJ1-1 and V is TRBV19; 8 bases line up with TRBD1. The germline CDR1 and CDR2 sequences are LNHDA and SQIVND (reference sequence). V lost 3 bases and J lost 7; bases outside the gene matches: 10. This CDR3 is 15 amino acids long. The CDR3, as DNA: TGTGCCAGTAGTATGGCGCCGCAGGGGGCGGGTGAAGCTTTCTTT. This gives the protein CASSMAPQGAGEAFF.

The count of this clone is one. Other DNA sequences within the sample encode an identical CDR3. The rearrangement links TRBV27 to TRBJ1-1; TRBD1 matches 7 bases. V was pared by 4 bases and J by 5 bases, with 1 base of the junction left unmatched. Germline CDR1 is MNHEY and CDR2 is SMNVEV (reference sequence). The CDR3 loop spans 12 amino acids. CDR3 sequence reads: CASSSGGTEAFF. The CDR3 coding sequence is TGTGCCAGCAGTTCAGGGGGGACTGAAGCTTTCTTT.

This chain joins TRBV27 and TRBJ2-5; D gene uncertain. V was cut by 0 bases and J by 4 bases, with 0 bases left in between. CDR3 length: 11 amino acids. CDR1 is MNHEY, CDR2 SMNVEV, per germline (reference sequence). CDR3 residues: CASSLSETQYF. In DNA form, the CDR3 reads TGTGCCAGCAGTTTATCAGAGACCCAGTACTTC.

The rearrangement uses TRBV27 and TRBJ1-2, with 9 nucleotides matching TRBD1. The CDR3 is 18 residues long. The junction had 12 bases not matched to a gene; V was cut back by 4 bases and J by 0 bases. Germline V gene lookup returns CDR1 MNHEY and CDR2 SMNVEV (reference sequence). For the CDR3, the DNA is TGTGCCAGCAGTTGGGTCTCGCTGGGACAGGGTCCTAACTATGGCTACACCTTC. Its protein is CASSWVSLGQGPNYGYTF.

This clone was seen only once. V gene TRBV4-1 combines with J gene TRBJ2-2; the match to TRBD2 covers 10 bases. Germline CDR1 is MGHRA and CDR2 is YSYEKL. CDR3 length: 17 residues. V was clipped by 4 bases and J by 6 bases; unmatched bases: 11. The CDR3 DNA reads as TGCGCCAGCAGCCCCTCTCCTAGCGGGGGATACGCCGGGGAGCTGTTTTTT. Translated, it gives CASSPSPSGGYAGELFF.

The CDR3 here is CASSDAGGNEKLFF. For the CDR3, the DNA is TGTGCCAGCAGTGATGCAGGGGGAAATGAAAAACTGTTTTTT. V gene TRBV2 combines with J gene TRBJ1-4; TRBD1 agrees at 7 bases. After removal of 3 bases from V and 5 bases from J, the junction contained 3 bases not matched to a gene. CDR3 length: 14 amino acids. CDR1 and CDR2 (germline): SNHLY, FYNNEI. Filled out from reference TRBV2 and TRBJ1-4, the complete variable domain reads EPEVTQTPSHQVTQMGQEVILRCVPISNHLYFYWYRQILGQKVEFLVSFYNNEISEKSEIFDDQFSVERPDGSNFTLKIRSTKLEDSAMYFCASSDAGGNEKLFFGSGTQLSVL.

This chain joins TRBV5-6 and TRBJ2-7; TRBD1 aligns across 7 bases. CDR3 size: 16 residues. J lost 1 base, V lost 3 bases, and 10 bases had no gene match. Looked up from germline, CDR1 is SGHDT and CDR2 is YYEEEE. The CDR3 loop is CASSYLTGSVSYEQYF. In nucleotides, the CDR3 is TGTGCCAGCAGCTATCTGACAGGGAGCGTTTCCTACGAGCAGTACTTC. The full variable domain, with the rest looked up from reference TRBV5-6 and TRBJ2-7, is DAGVTQSPTHLIKTRGQQVTLRCSPKSGHDTVSWYQQALGQGPQFIFQYYEEEERQRGNFPDRFSGHQFPNYSSELNVNALLLGDSALYLCASSYLTGSVSYEQYFGPGTRLTVT.

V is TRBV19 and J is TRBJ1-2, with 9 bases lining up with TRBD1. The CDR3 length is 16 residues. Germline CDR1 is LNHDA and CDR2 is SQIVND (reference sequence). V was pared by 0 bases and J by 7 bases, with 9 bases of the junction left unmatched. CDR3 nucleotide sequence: TGTGCCAGTAGTATAGATGGGCCACAGGGGGCCGGTGGCTACACCTTC. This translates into CASSIDGPQGAGGYTF.

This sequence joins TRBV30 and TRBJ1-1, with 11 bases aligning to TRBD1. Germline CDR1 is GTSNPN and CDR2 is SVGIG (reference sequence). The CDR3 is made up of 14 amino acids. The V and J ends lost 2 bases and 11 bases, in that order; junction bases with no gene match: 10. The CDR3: CAWSPGTGGYSAFF. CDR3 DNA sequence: TGTGCCTGGAGTCCCGGGACAGGGGGATATTCGGCTTTCTTT.

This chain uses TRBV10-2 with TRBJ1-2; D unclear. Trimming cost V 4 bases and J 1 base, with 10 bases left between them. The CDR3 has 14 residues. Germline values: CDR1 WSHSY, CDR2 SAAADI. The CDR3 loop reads CASSGSALNYGYTF. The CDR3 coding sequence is TGCGCCAGCAGTGGGTCAGCCCTTAACTATGGCTACACCTTC.

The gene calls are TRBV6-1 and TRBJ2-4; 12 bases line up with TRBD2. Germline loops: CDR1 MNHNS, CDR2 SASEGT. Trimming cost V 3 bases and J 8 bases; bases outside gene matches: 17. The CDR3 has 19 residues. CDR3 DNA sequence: TGTGCCAGCAGTGATTCAGGACTAGCGGGGTTCTCAATTGTGGACATTCAGTACTTC. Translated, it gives CASSDSGLAGFSIVDIQYF.

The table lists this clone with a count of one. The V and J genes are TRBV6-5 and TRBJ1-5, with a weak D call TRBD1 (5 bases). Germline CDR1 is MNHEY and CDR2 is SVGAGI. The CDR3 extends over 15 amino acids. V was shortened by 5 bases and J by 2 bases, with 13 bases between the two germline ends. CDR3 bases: TGTGCCAGCAGTACCAGTGGGGGGGGCAATCAGCCCCAGCATTTT. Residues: CASSTSGGGNQPQHF.

CDR3 DNA sequence: TGTGCCAGCAGCCCCGAGGGAGGAGAGACCCAGTACTTC. It yields the protein CASSPEGGETQYF. The V and J genes are TRBV4-2 and TRBJ2-5, with TRBD2 as a possible D gene (6 bases). CDR3 size: 13 residues. CDR1 and CDR2 (germline): LGHNA, YNFKEQ. V shed 4 bases and J shed 4 bases, with 10 bases lying between them.

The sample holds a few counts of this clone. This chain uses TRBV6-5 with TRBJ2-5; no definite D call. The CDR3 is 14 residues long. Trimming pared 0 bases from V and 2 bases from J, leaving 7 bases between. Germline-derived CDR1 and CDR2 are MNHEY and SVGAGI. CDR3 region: CASSYSTDQETQYF. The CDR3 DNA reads TGTGCCAGCAGTTACTCGACGGATCAAGAGACCCAGTACTTC.

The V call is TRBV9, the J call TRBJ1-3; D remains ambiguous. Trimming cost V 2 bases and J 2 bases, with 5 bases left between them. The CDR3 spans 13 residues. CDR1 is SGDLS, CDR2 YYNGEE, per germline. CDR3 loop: CASSVNTGNTIYF. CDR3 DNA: TGTGCCAGCAGCGTGAATACTGGAAACACCATATATTTT.

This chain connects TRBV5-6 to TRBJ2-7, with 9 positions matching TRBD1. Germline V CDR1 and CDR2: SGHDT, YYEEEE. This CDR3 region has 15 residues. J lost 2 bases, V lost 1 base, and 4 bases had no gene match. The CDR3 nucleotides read TGTGCCAGCAGCTTGATCACAGGGGGCACCTACGAGCAGTACTTC. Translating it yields CASSLITGGTYEQYF.

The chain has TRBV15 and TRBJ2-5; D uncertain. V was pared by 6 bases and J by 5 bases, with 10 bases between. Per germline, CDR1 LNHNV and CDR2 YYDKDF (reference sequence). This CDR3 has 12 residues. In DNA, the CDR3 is TGTGCCACCAGTACCCTAGGGGAGACCCAGTACTTC. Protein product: CATSTLGETQYF.

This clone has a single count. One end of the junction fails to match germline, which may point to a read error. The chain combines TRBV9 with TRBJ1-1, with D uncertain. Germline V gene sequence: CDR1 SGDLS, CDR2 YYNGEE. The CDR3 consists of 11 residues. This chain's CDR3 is CASSLNTEAFF. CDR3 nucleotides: TGCGCCAGCAGTTTGAACACTGAAGCTTTCTTT.

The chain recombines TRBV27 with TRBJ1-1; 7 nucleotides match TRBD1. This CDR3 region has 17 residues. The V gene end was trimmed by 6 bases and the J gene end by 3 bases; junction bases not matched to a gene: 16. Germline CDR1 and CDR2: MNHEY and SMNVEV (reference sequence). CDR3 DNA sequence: TGTGCCAGCAGGGCCACAGGGGTTTCCACTGGGGACACTGAAGCTTTCTTT. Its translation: CASRATGVSTGDTEAFF.

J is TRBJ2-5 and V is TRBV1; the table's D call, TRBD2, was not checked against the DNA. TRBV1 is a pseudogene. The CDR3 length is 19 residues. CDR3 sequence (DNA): TGCACCAGCAGCCGCTTAGGGACTAGCGTTTTCGGTATGCAAGAGACCCAGTACTTC. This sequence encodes CTSSRLGTSVFGMQETQYF.

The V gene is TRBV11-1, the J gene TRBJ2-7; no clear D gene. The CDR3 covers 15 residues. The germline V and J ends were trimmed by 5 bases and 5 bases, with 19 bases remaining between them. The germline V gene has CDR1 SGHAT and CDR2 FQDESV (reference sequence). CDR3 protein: CASSPLRGSLDEQYF. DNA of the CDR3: TGTGCCAGCAGCCCCCTCCGAGGTTCTTTGGACGAGCAGTACTTC.

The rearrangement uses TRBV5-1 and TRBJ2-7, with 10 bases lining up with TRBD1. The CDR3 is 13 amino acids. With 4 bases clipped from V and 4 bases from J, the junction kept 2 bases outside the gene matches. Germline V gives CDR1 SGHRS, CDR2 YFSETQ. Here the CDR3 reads CASSRGQGYEQYF. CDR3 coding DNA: TGCGCCAGCAGCCGGGGACAGGGGTACGAGCAGTACTTC.

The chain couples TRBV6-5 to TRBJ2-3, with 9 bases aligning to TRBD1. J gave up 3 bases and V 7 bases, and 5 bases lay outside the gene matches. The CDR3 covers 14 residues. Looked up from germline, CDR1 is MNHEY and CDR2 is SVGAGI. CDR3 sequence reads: CASTQDRGTDTQYF. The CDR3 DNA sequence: TGTGCCAGCACCCAGGACAGGGGTACAGATACGCAGTATTTT.

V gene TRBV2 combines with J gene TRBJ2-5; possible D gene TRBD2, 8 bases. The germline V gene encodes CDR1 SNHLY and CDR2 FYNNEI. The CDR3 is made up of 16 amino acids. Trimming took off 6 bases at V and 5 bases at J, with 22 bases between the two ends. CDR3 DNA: TGTGCCAGCAGACCCGGACTAGCCAGGGGGGGGGAGACCCAGTACTTC. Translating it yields CASRPGLARGGETQYF.